Listed below are T cell receptor beta chains from one sample, sequenced in a study of T cells in localized non-small cell lung cancer. Profiling relied on immunoSEQ multiplex PCR, and the TCRdb table lists in-frame clones only, not all of them. The sample yields thousands of clones, 20% to 30% seen once. The sequenced sample was lung tumor tissue, obtained before any cancer treatment. These receptors all come from a male donor older than 55 with stage II squamous cell lung carcinoma. Each CDR3 is given without its conserved first and last residue.

j_call v_call cdr3_aa
TRBJ1-5 TRBV11-3 ASSFDRGGQPQH
TRBJ2-1 TRBV11-3 ASSFRDRRPYNEQF
TRBJ2-3 TRBV28 ASSPPDRHTDTQY
TRBJ2-1 TRBV6-8 ASSSLAGAYYNEQF
TRBJ2-3 TRBV29-1 SFVSLGTRDTQY
TRBJ1-6 TRBV30 AWSLQANSPLH
TRBJ1-6 TRBV6-1 ASSEASSGSPLH
TRBJ2-4 TRBV19 ASNLGLAGVGNIQY
TRBJ2-2 TRBV6-8 ASSRTVPTGELF
TRBJ1-1 TRBV11-3 ASSRHGGESTEAF
TRBJ2-7 TRBV25-1 ASSDSRLAGGLYEQY
TRBJ2-7 TRBV12-5 ASGPTLGQTTYEQY
TRBJ1-1 TRBV7-5 ASSTQTEADTEAF
TRBJ1-2 TRBV18 ASSPGTGGSYGYT
TRBJ1-2 TRBV29-1 SVDRQGARGYT
TRBJ1-4 TRBV19 ASSIRGEKLF
TRBJ2-5 TRBV9 ASNPGLLKVTQY
TRBJ1-4 TRBV19 ASSIRGQPNEKLF
TRBJ1-4 TRBV6-8 ASSPGGLEKLF
TRBJ2-7 TRBV18 ASSLKGGHEQY
TRBJ2-7 TRBV18 ASSPGTGGYEQY
TRBJ2-4 TRBV11-3 ASSRFGIRDTSVQY
TRBJ1-1 TRBV6-8 AISENGQGWTEAF
TRBJ1-3 TRBV18 ASSKKGFGRDGHTIY
TRBJ2-2 TRBV6-8 ASSGQINTGELF
TRBJ1-1 TRBV18 ASSPNYQGKAAF
TRBJ1-5 TRBV15 ATSPESGNYQPQH
TRBJ1-5 TRBV6-8 ASSPSRGLAQPQH
TRBJ2-1 TRBV11-3 ASSQPGLAGHEQF
TRBJ2-7 TRBV5-1 ASSLDGASYEQY
TRBJ2-5 TRBV5-1 ASSRDGGRAETQY
TRBJ1-2 TRBV9 ASSARSRGVEGYT
TRBJ1-2 TRBV5-1 ASSRDRANYGYT
TRBJ2-3 TRBV9 ASSEQTDTQY
TRBJ2-7 TRBV5-1 ASSTVRDADEQY
TRBJ2-7 TRBV11-3 ASSLLGTGGGEQY
TRBJ1-1 TRBV30 AWWDGTGGAF
TRBJ1-5 TRBV25-1 ASSEQEGQPQH
TRBJ1-1 TRBV28 ASSLAGLQAF
TRBJ2-5 TRBV18 ASSPYGREGTQY
TRBJ2-3 TRBV6-7 ASRGGTGGGTQY
TRBJ2-4 TRBV18 ASSLGGQGQY
TRBJ1-2 TRBV11-3 ASRYLGTGKGYT
TRBJ1-4 TRBV30 AWTPGESGEKLF
TRBJ1-1 TRBV11-3 ASRLPGVVGEAF
TRBJ1-5 TRBV30 AWTLGGGYQPQH
TRBJ1-5 TRBV6-4 ASSRTADGGQPQH
TRBJ2-7 TRBV11-3 ASSQVTGSGEQY
TRBJ2-1 TRBV19 ASSARLAGVYNEQF
TRBJ1-2 TRBV6-8 ASRSSRGGYGYT
TRBJ2-1 TRBV6-8 ASSPRGAGYNEQF
TRBJ2-1 TRBV19 ASSIVVSRGSSYNEQF
TRBJ2-4 TRBV15 ATSRGPLTSGEKQY
TRBJ2-7 TRBV2 ASSFKGWGGEQY
TRBJ2-1 TRBV11-3 ASSSQRGGSYNEQF
TRBJ1-2 TRBV30 AWSVNVGAGSDGYT
TRBJ2-2 TRBV5-1 ASSRDRPNTGELF
TRBJ1-1 TRBV9 ASWLEFNTEAF
TRBJ2-5 TRBV19 ASSINLVKTQY